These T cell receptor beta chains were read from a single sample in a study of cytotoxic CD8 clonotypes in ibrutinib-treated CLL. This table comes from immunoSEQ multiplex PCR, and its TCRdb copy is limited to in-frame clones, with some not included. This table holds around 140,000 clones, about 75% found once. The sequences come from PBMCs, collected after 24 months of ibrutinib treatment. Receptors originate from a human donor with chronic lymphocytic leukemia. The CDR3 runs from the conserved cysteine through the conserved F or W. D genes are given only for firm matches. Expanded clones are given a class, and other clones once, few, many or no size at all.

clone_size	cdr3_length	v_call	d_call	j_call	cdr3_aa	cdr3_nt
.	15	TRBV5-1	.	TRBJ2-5	CASSPLWGAQETQYF	TGCGCCAGCAGCCCCCTTTGGGGGGCGCAAGAGACCCAGTACTTC
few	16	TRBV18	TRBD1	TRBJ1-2	CASSPPDRGTNYGYTF	TGTGCCAGCTCACCACCCGACAGGGGGACTAACTATGGCTACACCTTC
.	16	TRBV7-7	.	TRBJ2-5	CASSLEYMGGGGTQYF	TGTGCCAGCAGCTTAGAGTATATGGGGGGCGGAGGGACCCAGTACTTC
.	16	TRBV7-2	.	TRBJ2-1	CASTLAPLAGYNEQFF	TGTGCCAGCACCCTAGCCCCGCTAGCCGGATACAATGAGCAGTTCTTC
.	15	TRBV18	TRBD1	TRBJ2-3	CASSPPGQSTDTQYF	TGTGCCAGCTCACCACCGGGACAGAGCACAGATACGCAGTATTTT
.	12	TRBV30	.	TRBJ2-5	CAWAWGGETQYF	TGTGCCTGGGCTTGGGGCGGTGAGACCCAGTACTTC
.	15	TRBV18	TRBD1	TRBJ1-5	CASSPLGQGNQPQHF	TGTGCCAGCTCACCACTGGGACAGGGTAATCAGCCCCAGCATTTT
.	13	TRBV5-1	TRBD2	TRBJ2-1	CASSIAGVDEQFF	TGCGCCAGCAGTATAGCGGGAGTGGATGAGCAGTTCTTC
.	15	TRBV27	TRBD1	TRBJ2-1	CASNPGTGAPHEQFF	TGTGCCAGCAACCCCGGGACAGGGGCCCCCCATGAGCAGTTCTTC
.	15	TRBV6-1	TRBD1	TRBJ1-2	CASSEDRGWDYGYTF	TGTGCCAGCAGTGAAGACAGGGGTTGGGACTATGGCTACACCTTC
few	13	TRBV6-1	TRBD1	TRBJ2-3	CASSEGDSVTQYF	TGTGCCAGCAGTGAAGGGGACAGTGTTACGCAGTATTTT
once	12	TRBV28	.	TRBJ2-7	CAIAGVWGEQYF	TGTGCCATTGCCGGGGTGTGGGGGGAGCAGTACTTC
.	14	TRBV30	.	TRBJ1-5	CAWSGGRGAQPQHF	TGTGCCTGGAGTGGGGGACGGGGGGCGCAGCCCCAGCATTTT
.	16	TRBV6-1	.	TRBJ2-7	CASSEARGGSGYEQYF	TGTGCCAGCAGTGAAGCAAGGGGGGGGAGTGGCTACGAGCAGTACTTC
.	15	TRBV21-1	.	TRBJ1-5	CASSPRGDSNQPQHF	TGTGCCAGCAGCCCCCGGGGGGATAGCAATCAGCCCCAGCATTTT
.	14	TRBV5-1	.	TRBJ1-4	CASSFGSSREKLFF	TGCGCCAGCAGCTTTGGCAGCAGCCGTGAAAAACTGTTTTTT
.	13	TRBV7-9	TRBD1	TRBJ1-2	CASTTQGSWGYTF	TGTGCCAGCACCACACAGGGGTCCTGGGGCTACACCTTC
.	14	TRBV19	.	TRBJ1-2	CASRAGNFPYGYTF	TGTGCCAGTAGGGCAGGGAACTTCCCCTATGGCTACACCTTC
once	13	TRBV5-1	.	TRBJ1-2	CASSPRANYGYTF	TGCGCCAGCAGCCCCCGGGCCAACTATGGCTACACCTTC
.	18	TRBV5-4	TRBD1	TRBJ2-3	CASSGRDRMVTSTDTQYF	TGTGCCAGCAGCGGCCGGGACAGGATGGTCACTAGCACAGATACGCAGTATTTT
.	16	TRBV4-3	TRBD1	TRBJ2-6	CASSQETGTGANVLTF	TGCGCCAGCAGCCAAGAGACAGGGACAGGGGCCAACGTCCTGACTTTC
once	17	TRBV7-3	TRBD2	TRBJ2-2	CASSTTSGGGFTGELFF	TGTGCCAGCAGCACGACTAGCGGGGGAGGATTTACCGGGGAGCTGTTTTTT
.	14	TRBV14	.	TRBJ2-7	CASSPFDGYYEQYF	TGTGCCAGCAGCCCCTTTGACGGATACTACGAGCAGTACTTC
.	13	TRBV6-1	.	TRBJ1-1	CASSAGRNTEAFF	TGTGCCAGCAGCGCGGGACGGAACACTGAAGCTTTCTTT
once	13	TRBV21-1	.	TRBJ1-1	CASTLGQNTEAFF	TGTGCCAGCACCCTAGGACAGAACACTGAAGCTTTCTTT
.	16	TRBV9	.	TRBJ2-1	CASSGPRQTLYNEQFF	TGTGCCAGCAGCGGCCCCCGACAGACCCTCTACAATGAGCAGTTCTTC
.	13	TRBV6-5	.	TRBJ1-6	CASRPDGNSPLHF	TGTGCCAGCAGGCCGGACGGTAATTCACCCCTCCACTTT
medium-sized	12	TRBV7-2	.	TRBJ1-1	CASSLMNTEAFF	TGTGCCAGCAGCCTAATGAACACTGAAGCTTTCTTT
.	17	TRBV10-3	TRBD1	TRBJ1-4	CAISESQGTGGNEKLFF	TGTGCCATCAGTGAGTCGCAGGGAACAGGGGGGAATGAAAAACTGTTTTTT
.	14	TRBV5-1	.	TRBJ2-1	CASSLVAGPGRQFF	TGCGCCAGCAGCTTGGTCGCCGGGCCTGGGCGGCAGTTCTTC
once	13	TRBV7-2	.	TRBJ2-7	CASSFPGPYEQYF	TGTGCCAGCAGCTTCCCCGGCCCCTACGAGCAGTACTTC